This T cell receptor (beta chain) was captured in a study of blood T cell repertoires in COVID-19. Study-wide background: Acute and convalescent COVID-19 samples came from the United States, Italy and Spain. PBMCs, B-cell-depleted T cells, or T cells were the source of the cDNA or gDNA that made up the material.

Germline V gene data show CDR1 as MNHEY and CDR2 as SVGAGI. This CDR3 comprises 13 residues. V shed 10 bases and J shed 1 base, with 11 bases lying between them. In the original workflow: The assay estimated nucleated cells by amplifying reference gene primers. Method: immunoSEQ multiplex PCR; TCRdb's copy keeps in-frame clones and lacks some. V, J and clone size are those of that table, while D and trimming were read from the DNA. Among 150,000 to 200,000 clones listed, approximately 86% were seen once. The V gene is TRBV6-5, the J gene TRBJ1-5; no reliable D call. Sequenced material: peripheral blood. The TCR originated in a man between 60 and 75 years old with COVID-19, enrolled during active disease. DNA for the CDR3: TGTGCCACGGCTGACATCAGCAATCAGCCCCAGCATTTT. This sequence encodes CATADISNQPQHF.